This T cell receptor beta chain came from a study of OX40 agonist ivuxolimab in advanced cancers. On the study more broadly: Cancers in dose escalation were hepatocellular, melanoma, renal cell and head and neck. Partial responses were observed in three patients, of whom one had hepatocellular carcinoma and two had cutaneous melanoma.

The trim removed 5 bases at V and 8 bases at J, leaving 10 bases unmatched. Germline V gene data show CDR1 as MNHEY and CDR2 as SVGAGI. The CDR3 is 15 residues long. Profiled with immunoSEQ multiplex PCR; TCRdb holds only in-frame clones, not every one. The top ten clones hold about 2.4% of a sample with about 93,000 clones, 94% of them seen once. The chain recombines TRBV6-5 with TRBJ1-4; 8 bases match TRBD1. The sequence came from an adult with an advanced solid tumor such as melanoma, head and neck, liver or kidney cancer. This sample comprised CD4+ or CD8+ T cells sorted from blood, obtained in a trial of the OX40 agonist ivuxolimab. In DNA, the CDR3 is TGTGCCAGCAGTGGCACAGGGGGGACAGGAGAAAAACTGTTTTTT. This sequence encodes CASSGTGGTGEKLFF.